Listed below are T cell receptor beta chains from one sample, sequenced in a study of blood T cell repertoires in COVID-19. The assay was immunoSEQ multiplex PCR, and TCRdb's table has in-frame clones only and misses some. Of 35,000 to 40,000 clones listed, roughly 88% are singletons. Material: peripheral blood. These receptors were taken from a man between 65 and 79 years old with active COVID-19. Each CDR3 is given with its conserved first and last residue. Fields, in order: J gene, V gene, D gene, clone size, CDR3 protein, CDR3 DNA. The D gene is left open where the match is weak. A clone size is listed for some rows: how often the clone was seen (once, few, many), or a class if it is expanded.

TRBJ2-7 | TRBV30 | TRBD2 | NA | CACLGGVRYEQYF | TGTGCCTGCCTCGGGGGGGTTCGCTACGAGCAGTACTTC
TRBJ2-5 | TRBV18 | TRBD1 | NA | CASSTGLQETQYF | TGTGCCAGCTCGACAGGGCTCCAAGAGACCCAGTACTTC
TRBJ2-7 | TRBV6-6 | NA | NA | CASSYTYSYEQYF | TGTGCCAGCAGTTACACTTACTCCTACGAGCAGTACTTC
TRBJ2-1 | TRBV7-7 | TRBD1 | NA | CASSPLTGGYNEQFF | TGTGCCAGCAGCCCGTTGACAGGGGGTTACAATGAGCAGTTCTTC
TRBJ2-2 | TRBV27 | NA | NA | CASSKEQGTGELFF | TGTGCCAGCAGTAAGGAACAGGGTACCGGGGAGCTGTTTTTT
TRBJ2-7 | TRBV7-2 | NA | NA | CASSFVGGGLYEQYF | TGTGCCAGCAGCTTTGTAGGTGGGGGACTCTACGAGCAGTACTTC
TRBJ2-1 | TRBV7-2 | NA | NA | CASSFYPGGGDEQFF | TGTGCCAGCAGCTTCTACCCCGGAGGGGGGGATGAGCAGTTCTTC
TRBJ1-1 | TRBV4-1 | TRBD1 | NA | CASSQDGTGGTEAFF | TGCGCCAGCAGCCAAGATGGGACAGGGGGAACTGAAGCTTTCTTT
TRBJ2-3 | TRBV11-3 | NA | NA | CASSPGEANTQYF | TGTGCCAGCAGCCCCGGGGAGGCAAATACGCAGTATTTT
TRBJ2-3 | TRBV6-1 | TRBD2 | NA | CASSERTSGATDTQYF | TGTGCCAGCAGTGAAAGGACTAGCGGGGCCACAGATACGCAGTATTTT
TRBJ2-7 | TRBV4-1 | TRBD1 | NA | CASSPGTAMRGSYEQYF | TGCGCCAGCAGCCCCGGGACAGCGATGCGTGGCTCCTACGAGCAGTACTTC
TRBJ2-2 | TRBV24-1 | NA | NA | CATSDPGGDSRGELFF | TGTGCCACCAGTGACCCTGGAGGGGATTCGCGCGGGGAGCTGTTTTTT
TRBJ1-1 | TRBV29-1 | TRBD1 | NA | CSVPRTGVPMAFF | TGCAGCGTACCCCGGACAGGGGTGCCGATGGCTTTCTTT
TRBJ1-1 | TRBV5-3 | NA | NA | CARSLGKWTEKNTEAFF | TGTGCCAGAAGCTTGGGAAAATGGACAGAAAAGAACACTGAAGCTTTCTTT
TRBJ2-7 | TRBV28 | TRBD2 | NA | CASRPRLAGVYVSYEQYF | TGTGCCAGCAGACCAAGACTAGCGGGAGTTTATGTGTCCTACGAGCAGTACTTC
TRBJ1-4 | TRBV28 | NA | NA | CASIHRNGGEKLFF | TGTGCCAGCATTCACAGGAACGGTGGAGAAAAACTGTTTTTT
TRBJ1-5 | TRBV2 | NA | NA | CASKVQGNQPQHF | TGTGCCAGCAAAGTACAGGGCAATCAGCCCCAGCATTTT
TRBJ1-6 | TRBV19 | NA | NA | CASSGSGGYNSPLHF | TGTGCCAGTAGCGGCTCGGGGGGGTACAATTCACCCCTCCACTTT
TRBJ2-7 | TRBV5-1 | TRBD1 | NA | CASRGTGDLPYEQYF | TGCGCCAGCAGGGGGACAGGGGATCTACCCTACGAGCAGTACTTC
TRBJ2-1 | TRBV9 | TRBD2 | NA | CASSVYAGEKFGNEQFF | TGTGCCAGCAGCGTATACGCGGGAGAAAAATTCGGCAATGAGCAGTTCTTC
TRBJ2-7 | TRBV11-2 | NA | NA | CASSPNRDEQYF | TGTGCCAGCAGCCCAAACAGGGACGAGCAGTACTTC
TRBJ2-7 | TRBV5-1 | NA | NA | CASSFSHEQYF | TGCGCCAGCAGCTTCAGTCACGAGCAGTACTTC
TRBJ2-1 | TRBV9 | TRBD2 | NA | CASSDIAGHYNEQFF | TGTGCCAGCAGCGACATAGCGGGGCACTACAATGAGCAGTTCTTC
TRBJ2-5 | TRBV7-7 | TRBD2 | NA | CASSFAASGGKETQYF | TGTGCCAGCAGCTTCGCGGCTAGCGGGGGGAAGGAGACCCAGTACTTC
TRBJ2-2 | TRBV6-5 | NA | once | CASSWDTNTGELFF | TGTGCCAGCAGTTGGGACACGAACACCGGGGAGCTGTTTTTT
TRBJ2-7 | TRBV7-2 | NA | once | CASSINRVSYEQYF | TGTGCCAGCAGCATCAACAGGGTCTCCTACGAGCAGTACTTC
TRBJ1-5 | TRBV19 | TRBD1 | NA | CASSIATGGNGQPQHF | TGTGCCAGTAGTATCGCAACAGGGGGAAATGGCCAGCCCCAGCATTTT
TRBJ2-3 | TRBV4-3 | TRBD2 | NA | CASSQDVLAGGPDTQYF | TGCGCCAGCAGCCAAGATGTACTAGCGGGAGGCCCAGATACGCAGTATTTT
TRBJ1-2 | TRBV10-1 | TRBD1 | NA | CASIRTGLSRANYGYTF | TGCGCCAGCATTCGGACAGGCCTTAGCCGAGCTAACTATGGCTACACCTTC
TRBJ1-2 | TRBV2 | NA | NA | CASRAGNYGYTF | TGTGCCAGCAGAGCAGGGAACTATGGCTACACCTTC
TRBJ2-6 | TRBV27 | NA | few | CASSLFSTPSGANVLTF | TGTGCCAGCAGTTTATTCTCTACTCCTTCTGGGGCCAACGTCCTGACTTTC
TRBJ2-5 | TRBV7-2 | NA | NA | CASSSGYQETQYF | TGTGCCAGCAGCTCGGGATACCAAGAGACCCAGTACTTC
TRBJ1-1 | TRBV21-1 | NA | NA | CAGGGGNTEAFF | TGTGCCGGAGGGGGGGGAAACACTGAAGCTTTCTTT
TRBJ2-1 | TRBV27 | NA | NA | CASSEYRYNEQFF | TGTGCCAGCAGTGAGTACAGGTACAATGAGCAGTTCTTC
TRBJ1-2 | TRBV7-2 | NA | NA | CASSLTSRGYGYTF | TGTGCCAGCAGCTTAACTTCGCGAGGATATGGCTACACCTTC
TRBJ1-1 | TRBV27 | NA | few | CASSSSTGVNTEAFF | TGTGCCAGCAGTTCCTCCACCGGGGTGAACACTGAAGCTTTCTTT
TRBJ1-5 | TRBV24-1 | NA | NA | CATSAGGGQHF | TGTGCCACCAGTGCGGGGGGGGGCCAGCATTTT
TRBJ1-1 | TRBV5-6 | NA | NA | CASSPNSLNTEAFF | TGTGCCAGCAGTCCCAACTCCCTGAACACTGAAGCTTTCTTT
TRBJ2-1 | TRBV18 | TRBD2 | NA | CASSPGGSASYNEQFF | TGTGCCAGCTCACCTGGCGGGAGCGCCTCCTACAATGAGCAGTTCTTC
TRBJ2-1 | TRBV7-9 | TRBD1 | NA | CASSRTGDEQFF | TGTGCCAGCAGCCGGACAGGGGATGAGCAGTTCTTC
TRBJ2-1 | TRBV4-3 | TRBD2 | NA | CASSQDWGLAGGQRNEQFF | TGCGCCAGCAGCCAAGATTGGGGACTAGCGGGGGGCCAGAGGAATGAGCAGTTCTTC
TRBJ1-4 | TRBV3-1/TRBV3-2 | NA | once | CASSQEELGQSYATNEKLFF | TGTGCCAGCAGCCAAGAAGAACTCGGACAGAGTTATGCAACTAATGAAAAACTGTTTTTT
TRBJ1-1 | TRBV28 | NA | few | CASSLKLRITEAFF | TGTGCCAGCAGTTTGAAGCTCCGAATCACTGAAGCTTTCTTT
TRBJ2-7 | TRBV7-9 | TRBD1 | NA | CASSSHGTGVHEQYF | TGTGCCAGCAGCTCGCATGGGACAGGGGTGCACGAGCAGTACTTC
TRBJ2-1 | TRBV29-1 | NA | once | CSVDVDSNNEQFF | TGCAGCGTTGATGTAGACAGCAACAATGAGCAGTTCTTC
TRBJ2-1 | TRBV4-2 | TRBD2 | NA | CASSHHPGLAGEGEQFF | TGTGCCAGCAGCCACCATCCGGGACTAGCGGGAGAGGGCGAGCAGTTCTTC
TRBJ1-2 | TRBV18 | NA | NA | CASFFGGQSNYGYTF | TGTGCCAGCTTTTTTGGGGGCCAGTCTAACTATGGCTACACCTTC
TRBJ2-6 | TRBV7-2 | TRBD2 | NA | CASSLEAGGLSGANVLTF | TGTGCCAGCAGCTTAGAAGCGGGGGGCCTCTCTGGGGCCAACGTCCTGACTTTC
TRBJ1-3 | TRBV7-2 | NA | NA | CASSPGGGGPGNTIYF | TGTGCCAGCAGCCCGGGCGGGGGGGGGCCCGGAAACACCATATATTTT
TRBJ1-2 | TRBV30 | TRBD1 | NA | CAWSRDRPYGYTF | TGTGCCTGGAGCCGGGACAGACCCTATGGCTACACCTTC
TRBJ1-2 | TRBV13 | NA | once | CASSLGRGMSGYTF | TGTGCCAGCAGCTTAGGCCGAGGGATGAGTGGCTACACCTTC
TRBJ2-3 | TRBV7-9 | NA | NA | CASSPVDTQYF | TGTGCCAGCAGCCCGGTGGATACGCAGTATTTT
TRBJ1-3 | TRBV28 | TRBD1 | once | CASSHGQGALRSGNTIYF | TGTGCCAGCAGCCACGGACAGGGGGCCCTTCGCTCTGGAAACACCATATATTTT